The T cell receptor beta chain described here comes from a study of patients and donors after allogeneic stem cell transplantation. This clonotype has more than one count but fewer than ten. In TCRdb, the RT-PCR reads were re-called with MiXCR into one record per CDR3 protein. The sample lists some 960,000 distinct CDR3 sequences, 15% to 20% occurring once. Germline V CDR1 and CDR2: SGDLS, YYNGEE. Trimming removed 7 bases from V and 9 bases from J, with 11 bases in between. CDR3 size: 11 residues. The specimen sequenced was blood, either unsorted or a sorted T cell fraction (not recorded which). The chain is built from TRBV9 and TRBJ1-5, with D unclear. The TCR was taken from a human donor who was either an allogeneic HSCT recipient or a stem cell or donor lymphocyte infusion donor (not recorded which). It is not recorded whose cells these are; they may come from a transplant donor. CDR3 in amino acids: CASGVAGPQHF. In DNA, the CDR3 is TGTGCCAGCGGGGTTGCGGGGCCCCAGCATTTT. Drawing the rest from reference TRBV9 and TRBJ1-5, the complete variable domain is DSGVTQTPKHLITATGQRVTLRCSPRSGDLSVYWYQQSLDQGLQFLIQYYNGEERAKGNILERFSAQQFPDLHSELNLSSLELGDSALYFCASGVAGPQHFGDGTRLSIL.